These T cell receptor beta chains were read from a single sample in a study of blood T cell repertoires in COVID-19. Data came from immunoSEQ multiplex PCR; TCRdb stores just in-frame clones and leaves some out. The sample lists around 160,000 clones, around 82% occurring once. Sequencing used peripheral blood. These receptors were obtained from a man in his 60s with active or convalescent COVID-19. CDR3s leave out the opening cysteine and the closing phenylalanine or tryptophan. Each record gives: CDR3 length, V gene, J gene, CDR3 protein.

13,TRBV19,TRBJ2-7,ASSARPEQAWEQY
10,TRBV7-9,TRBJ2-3,ASSPEADTQY
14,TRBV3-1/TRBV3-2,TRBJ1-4,ASSQVTASLREKLF
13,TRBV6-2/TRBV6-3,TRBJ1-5,ASSSDWATVGPQH
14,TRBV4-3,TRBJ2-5,ASSLGGQGNLETQY
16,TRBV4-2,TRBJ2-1,ASSSPRGAGVRGNEQF
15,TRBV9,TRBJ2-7,ASSVTQGLGATYEQY
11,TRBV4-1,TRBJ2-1,ASSQEGADEQF
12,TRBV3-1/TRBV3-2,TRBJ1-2,ASSAKAGSGGYT
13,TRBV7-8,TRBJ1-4,ASSQHRTANEKLF
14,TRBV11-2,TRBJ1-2,ASSPEYGRGFSGYT
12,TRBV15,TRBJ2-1,ATSRVGTSNEQF
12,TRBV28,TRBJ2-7,ASSPGLSTYEQY
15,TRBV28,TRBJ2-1,ASSFLVGQGASNEQF
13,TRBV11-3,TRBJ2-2,ASSSAGGETGELF
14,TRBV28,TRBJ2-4,ASSALGQGRENIQY
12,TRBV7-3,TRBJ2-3,ASSGQGATDTQY
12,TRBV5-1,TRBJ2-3,ASSPPGGTDTQY
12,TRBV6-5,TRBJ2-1,ASRLAGPYNEQF
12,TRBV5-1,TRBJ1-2,ASSLGGRSYGYT
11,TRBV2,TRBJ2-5,ASTYAGRETQY
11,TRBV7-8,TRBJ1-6,ASSLDSNSPLH
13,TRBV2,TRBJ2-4,ASQGSSDSKNIQY
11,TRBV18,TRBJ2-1,ASSPGQGMEQF
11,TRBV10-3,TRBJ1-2,AISESGTLLLL